Below are 9 T cell receptor beta chains sequenced from a single sample in a study of T-cell memory formation after mild COVID-19. TCRdb re-called the 5' RACE reads with MiXCR, one entry per CDR3 protein. The table includes 410,000 or so distinct CDR3 sequences, around a quarter detected once. Sequencing input: PBMCs or a T cell subset sorted from them (not recorded which). Receptor source: an adult woman who had mild COVID-19 (a few samples of this study predate the infection). Cell type and time point are not known.

The chain carries TRBV4-2 and TRBJ2-3; 11 nucleotides align to TRBD2. The germline gives CDR1 LGHNA, CDR2 YNFKEQ. This CDR3 has 18 amino acids. With 4 bases clipped from V and 2 bases from J, the junction kept 11 bases outside the gene matches. The CDR3 loop reads CASSPLGGTSGHTDTQYF. The CDR3 DNA reads as TGTGCCAGCAGCCCCCTTGGGGGGACTAGCGGCCACACAGATACGCAGTATTTT.

Only a few counts were recorded for this clonotype. The chain couples TRBV11-3 to TRBJ2-7; D unresolved. Trimming cost V 4 bases and J 6 bases, with 10 bases left between them. The germline V gene encodes CDR1 SGHNT and CDR2 YENEEA. The CDR3 is 12 amino acids. The CDR3 nucleotides read TGTGCCAGCAGCTCCTACTATGGCGAGCAGTACTTC. It is translated as CASSSYYGEQYF.

This clonotype was detected a few times. This chain uses TRBV5-1 with TRBJ2-7; 7 bases are shared with TRBD2. The CDR3 extends over 15 amino acids. Unmatched junction bases numbered 7, after V lost 4 bases and J lost 0 bases. Germline V CDR1 and CDR2: SGHRS, YFSETQ. The CDR3 region is CASSGGDYSSYEQYF. CDR3 DNA sequence: TGCGCCAGCAGCGGGGGGGACTATTCCTCCTACGAGCAGTACTTC.

The table lists this clonotype with a few counts. The V and J genes are TRBV7-9 and TRBJ2-5; 10 bases are shared with TRBD1. Germline lookup yields CDR1 SEHNR and CDR2 FQNEAQ (reference sequence). The length of the CDR3 is 15 residues. Trimming took 0 bases from V and 5 from J; bases not matched to a gene: 3. CDR3 region: CASSLAGQGSETQYF. The CDR3 DNA reads TGTGCCAGCAGCTTAGCGGGACAGGGGAGCGAGACCCAGTACTTC.

The chain couples TRBV20-1 to TRBJ2-5; 8 bases line up with TRBD2. The CDR3 length is 16 residues. V lost 6 bases, J lost 0 bases, and 12 bases stayed unmatched. Germline values: CDR1 DFQATT, CDR2 SNEGSKA (reference sequence). The CDR3 loop reads CSALRGSGDNQETQYF. For the CDR3, the DNA is TGCAGTGCCCTAAGGGGTAGCGGGGACAACCAAGAGACCCAGTACTTC.

The CDR3 is CASSPPQGTGAYTQYF. CDR3 nucleotide sequence: TGTGCCAGCTCACCCCCCCAAGGGACAGGTGCCTATACGCAGTATTTT. The chain employs TRBV18 and TRBJ2-3; 8 bases map to TRBD1. The CDR3 is 16 residues long. CDR1 KGHSH and CDR2 LQKENI come from the germline V gene. Trimming cost V 3 bases and J 7 bases; bases outside gene matches: 12.

As DNA, the CDR3 is TGTGCCATCAGTGAGACCCAGCGGGAGGTGCAAGAGACCCAGTACTTC. Translated: CAISETQREVQETQYF. The genes are TRBV10-3 and TRBJ2-5; 9 nucleotides agree with TRBD2. The V gene's germline CDR1 is ENHRY and CDR2 SYGVKD. The length of the CDR3 is 16 residues. Losses at the gene ends were 2 bases for V and 2 bases for J; bases not matched to a gene: 6.

This sequence joins TRBV5-1 and TRBJ2-7; D unresolved. V lost 4 bases and J 2 bases, leaving 10 bases between the germline ends. Germline V lookup: CDR1 SGHRS, CDR2 YFSETQ. The CDR3 extends over 13 amino acids. The CDR3 spells CASSPDSTYEQYF. The CDR3 coding sequence is TGCGCCAGCAGCCCCGACTCGACCTACGAGCAGTACTTC.

The V call is TRBV11-2, the J call TRBJ1-1; TRBD1 matches at 9 bases. Germline CDR1 is SGHAT and CDR2 is FQNNGV. The CDR3 totals 13 residues. V gave up 8 bases and J gave up 4 bases; unmatched junction bases: 5. The CDR3 sequence: CASQPDRGTEAFF. The CDR3 nucleotides are TGTGCCAGCCAACCGGACAGGGGCACTGAAGCTTTCTTT.